This TCR beta chain was recorded in a study of regulatory T cells in long-lasting Graves disease. Construction of TCR beta libraries relied on iRepertoire HTBI primers and on Arm-PCR targeting CDR3 regions. TCRdb itself ran the multiplex PCR reads through MiXCR, one entry per CDR3 protein. The data hold 450,000 or so distinct CDR3 sequences, with roughly 23% observed a single time. General study results and limits: Public clonotype sharing was higher in persistent than newly diagnosed patients.

Specified time point: persistent/refractory GD, antithyroid drugs over 5 years with positive TRAb. Generation of the TCR library employed RNA extracted from PBMCs. As concerns this clonotype: Antigen specificity is unknown.

This material consisted of peripheral blood mononuclear cells (PBMCs), taken when the disease was refractory, from a patient treated with antithyroid drugs. The TCR was taken from a female donor with Graves disease.

The CDR3 is CASSLVARLRDREEEQYF. DNA of the CDR3: TGTGCCAGCAGCTTAGTCGCAAGACTCCGGGACAGGGAGGAAGAGCAGTACTTC. This sequence joins TRBV13 and TRBJ2-7; 9 bases align to TRBD1. Germline V lookup: CDR1 PRHDT, CDR2 FYEKMQ (reference sequence). V gave up 1 base and J gave up 7 bases; unmatched junction bases: 17. CDR3 length equals 18 residues. The variable domain in full, completed from reference TRBV13 and TRBJ2-7, reads AAGVIQSPRHLIKEKRETATLKCYPIPRHDTVYWYQQGPGQDPQFLISFYEKMQSDKGSIPDRFSAQQFSDYHSELNMSSLELGDSALYFCASSLVARLRDREEEQYFGPGTRLTVT.